These 29 T cell receptor beta chains originate from one sample sequenced in a study of vaccination and CD4 T cells after COVID-19. CD4+ T cells that had been cultured provided DNA sequenced with the Oncomine TCR Beta short-read assay. TCRdb re-called the PCR reads with MiXCR, one entry per CDR3 protein. The sample has about 11,000 distinct CDR3 sequences, approximately 50% seen once. Treatment reported: roughly 10-day PBMC culture with coronavirus spike peptide pools or control peptides (ViraFEST assay). The antigens these receptors bind are not known. Specimen: CD4+ T cells from blood, cultured in vitro. The receptor set was obtained from a human donor who had recovered from COVID-19.

This clonotype has just one count. V is TRBV6-1 and J is TRBJ2-7; 7 bases line up with TRBD2. J was trimmed by 0 bases and V by 5 bases; bases with no gene match: 4. Per the germline V gene, CDR1 is MNHNS and CDR2 is SASEGT. CDR3 length equals 14 residues. For the CDR3, the DNA is TGTGCCAGCAGTCGGGGGACTATCTCCTACGAGCAGTACTTC. This translates into CASSRGTISYEQYF.

The rearrangement links TRBV2 to TRBJ1-5; D remains unclear. Germline V lookup: CDR1 SNHLY, CDR2 FYNNEI. The CDR3 is 16 residues long. V lost 5 bases and J lost 3, with 17 bases in between. Here the CDR3 reads CASSQTQPSNNQPQHF. The CDR3, as DNA: TGTGCCAGCAGTCAGACCCAACCATCAAACAATCAGCCCCAGCATTTT. The whole variable domain, remainder taken from reference TRBV2 and TRBJ1-5, is EPEVTQTPSHQVTQMGQEVILRCVPISNHLYFYWYRQILGQKVEFLVSFYNNEISEKSEIFDDQFSVERPDGSNFTLKIRSTKLEDSAMYFCASSQTQPSNNQPQHFGDGTRLSIL.

This clonotype showed up just a few times. V gene TRBV30 combines with J gene TRBJ1-2; D unclear. The CDR3 totals 15 residues. The germline V gene encodes CDR1 GTSNPN and CDR2 SVGIG (reference sequence). V was pared by 3 bases and J by 2 bases, with 16 bases between. The CDR3 spells CAWRRNRGQNYGYTF. CDR3 DNA sequence: TGTGCCTGGAGGCGAAATCGCGGGCAGAACTATGGCTACACCTTC.

This clonotype was seen only a few times. The V call is TRBV6-1, the J call TRBJ1-1; D is uncertain. V was shortened by 5 bases and J by 0 bases, with 13 bases between the two germline ends. There are 15 residues in the CDR3. Germline-derived CDR1 and CDR2 are MNHNS and SASEGT. The CDR3 loop reads CASSRRSGMNTEAFF. The CDR3 region has the DNA TGTGCCAGCAGTAGGCGATCAGGAATGAACACTGAAGCTTTCTTT.

The V and J genes are TRBV15 and TRBJ2-1, with 9 bases matching TRBD2. Germline assignment: CDR1 LNHNV and CDR2 YYDKDF (reference sequence). This CDR3 has 16 residues. Trimming cost V 0 bases and J 9 bases; bases outside gene matches: 9. The CDR3 DNA is TGTGCCACCAGCAGAGATGCGGGAGGGCAGTTTGGTGAGCAGTTCTTC. Protein sequence: CATSRDAGGQFGEQFF.

The rearrangement joins TRBV11-2 to TRBJ1-5, with no clear D. Trimming shortened V by 1 base and J by 3 bases, and 16 bases separated the two germline ends. Germline V gives CDR1 SGHAT, CDR2 FQNNGV. There are 17 residues in the CDR3. The CDR3 DNA is TGTGCCAGCAGCTTAGTTTTATCAGGAGCTTCCAATCAGCCCCAGCATTTT. Protein product: CASSLVLSGASNQPQHF.

The chain uses TRBV20-1 and TRBJ1-5; 7 bases are shared with TRBD1. The CDR3 has 16 residues. V dropped 0 bases and J dropped 5; count of bases not matched to a gene: 10. Germline CDR1 reads DFQATT; CDR2 reads SNEGSKA (reference sequence). DNA for the CDR3: TGCAGTGCTAGAGACTTACGGACAGGCCCCCATCAGCCCCAGCATTTT. This sequence encodes CSARDLRTGPHQPQHF.

The chain has TRBV6-1 and TRBJ2-5, with TRBD1 matching over 9 bases. After removal of 6 bases from V and 2 bases from J, the junction contained 4 bases not matched to a gene. Germline V gene sequence: CDR1 MNHNS, CDR2 SASEGT. The CDR3 is 14 residues long. The CDR3 loop is CASRFGQGQETQYF. In DNA, the CDR3 is TGTGCCAGCAGATTTGGACAGGGGCAAGAGACCCAGTACTTC.

The chain employs TRBV5-1 and TRBJ2-2; 9 bases map to TRBD1. Germline-derived CDR1 and CDR2 are SGHRS and YFSETQ. There are 15 residues in the CDR3. Trimming at V came to 5 bases and at J to 1 base, leaving 3 bases not matched to a gene. In DNA form, the CDR3 reads TGCGCCAGCAGTAGACAGGGGGGGAACACCGGGGAGCTGTTTTTT. It translates to CASSRQGGNTGELFF.

The V gene is TRBV30, the J gene TRBJ2-5; 8 bases are shared with TRBD2. CDR1 is GTSNPN and CDR2 is SVGIG in the germline V gene (reference sequence). The CDR3 covers 14 residues. V shed 0 bases and J 6 bases; nucleotides not matched to a gene: 6. Written as DNA, the CDR3 is TGTGCCTGGAGTGTGACTAGCGTGGGAAAGACCCAGTACTTC. This gives the protein CAWSVTSVGKTQYF.

This chain links TRBV11-2 with TRBJ1-1; D unclear. There are 14 residues in the CDR3. From germline, CDR1 is SGHAT and CDR2 FQNNGV. V was cut by 5 bases and J by 3 bases, with 13 bases left in between. CDR3 sequence reads: CASSIPGRYTEAFF. The CDR3 coding sequence is TGTGCCAGCAGCATTCCCGGGAGGTACACTGAAGCTTTCTTT.

This sequence joins TRBV19 and TRBJ1-1, with D possibly matching TRBD1 (5 bases). The CDR3 spans 12 residues. V gave up 3 bases and J gave up 9 bases, with 11 bases separating them. The germline gives CDR1 LNHDA, CDR2 SQIVND (reference sequence). CDR3 residues: CASSIPGLKAFF. The CDR3 region has the DNA TGTGCCAGTAGTATCCCAGGGTTGAAAGCTTTCTTT.

V usage is TRBV6-1 and J usage is TRBJ2-5, with D uncertain. This CDR3 region has 12 residues. V was clipped by 6 bases and J by 1 base, with 6 bases between them. Germline CDR1 and CDR2: MNHNS and SASEGT. In nucleotides, the CDR3 is TGTGCCAGCAGCCCGAGCCAAGAGACCCAGTACTTC. Translating it yields CASSPSQETQYF.

This sequence joins TRBV19 and TRBJ1-5; 7 bases match TRBD1. The CDR3 spans 15 residues. V shed 7 bases, J shed 1 base, and the junction held 7 bases outside the gene matches. Germline CDR1 reads LNHDA; CDR2 reads SQIVND (reference sequence). CDR3 in amino acids: CASIVDRRSNQPQHF. CDR3 coding DNA: TGTGCCAGTATTGTGGACAGGAGGAGCAATCAGCCCCAGCATTTT.

This clonotype was counted a few times. V is TRBV11-2 and J is TRBJ2-7, with no clear D. The CDR3 runs 13 residues. The germline V and J ends were trimmed by 1 base and 3 bases, with 7 bases remaining between them. Germline CDR1 reads SGHAT; CDR2 reads FQNNGV. CDR3 sequence (DNA): TGTGCCAGCAGCTTAGTCTCGAGCTACGAGCAGTACTTC. Translated, it gives CASSLVSSYEQYF.

The sample holds a few counts of this clonotype. The genes are TRBV7-2 and TRBJ2-2; unclear D gene. The CDR3 totals 15 residues. The germline gives CDR1 SGHTA, CDR2 FQGNSA. V was clipped by 11 bases and J by 1 base, with 17 bases between them. DNA for the CDR3: TGTGCCCTTGGACCTACAGCATTGAACACCGGGGAGCTGTTTTTT. Its translation is CALGPTALNTGELFF.

The chain links TRBV10-2 to TRBJ2-2; possible D gene TRBD1, 6 bases. CDR1 WSHSY and CDR2 SAAADI come from the germline V gene. Trimming took off 7 bases at V and 5 bases at J, with 17 bases between the two ends. This CDR3 is 15 amino acids long. The CDR3 reads CASMRRGSNTGELFF. CDR3 bases: TGCGCCAGCATGAGAAGGGGGTCCAATACCGGGGAGCTGTTTTTT.

Only a few counts were recorded for this clonotype. V gene TRBV20-1 combines with J gene TRBJ1-2; D unresolved. Trimming pared 3 bases from V and 0 bases from J, leaving 11 bases between. Per germline, CDR1 DFQATT and CDR2 SNEGSKA (reference sequence). The CDR3 contains 14 residues. The DNA for the CDR3 is TGCAGTGCTAGGCAGCATGTTGCTAACTATGGCTACACCTTC. Translation gives CSARQHVANYGYTF.

The chain is built from TRBV10-1 and TRBJ1-1, with D uncertain. Trimming pared 0 bases from V and 1 base from J, leaving 12 bases between. This CDR3 spans 16 amino acids. CDR1 and CDR2 (germline): WNHNN, SYGVQD (reference sequence). The CDR3 DNA reads as TGCGCCAGCAGTGAGTCGAGAGGCGCCCAGAACACTGAAGCTTTCTTT. This sequence encodes CASSESRGAQNTEAFF.

This clonotype was seen more than once but under ten times. The V call is TRBV19, the J call TRBJ2-5, with 10 bases fitting TRBD2. The CDR3 is 16 residues long. Losses at the gene ends were 4 bases for V and 6 bases for J; bases not matched to a gene: 11. Germline V gives CDR1 LNHDA, CDR2 SQIVND (reference sequence). CDR3 protein: CASSTFGASGGKTQYF. In DNA, the CDR3 is TGTGCCAGTAGTACGTTTGGCGCTAGCGGGGGAAAGACCCAGTACTTC.

This chain connects TRBV9 to TRBJ2-7, with 13 bases aligning to TRBD2. Germline CDR1 SGDLS, CDR2 YYNGEE. Trimming cost V 0 bases and J 7 bases; bases outside gene matches: 10. This CDR3 is built from 17 residues. The CDR3 region has the DNA TGTGCCAGCAGCGTAGGAACTAGCGGGAGGGGAGCTCGGGAGCAGTACTTC. It yields the protein CASSVGTSGRGAREQYF. Complete variable domain (other parts from reference TRBV9 and TRBJ2-7): DSGVTQTPKHLITATGQRVTLRCSPRSGDLSVYWYQQSLDQGLQFLIQYYNGEERAKGNILERFSAQQFPDLHSELNLSSLELGDSALYFCASSVGTSGRGAREQYFGPGTRLTVT.

V usage is TRBV2 and J usage is TRBJ2-7; D perhaps matches TRBD1 (7 bases). This CDR3 has 12 amino acids. Trimming pared 9 bases from V and 4 bases from J, leaving 13 bases between. Looked up from germline, CDR1 is SNHLY and CDR2 is FYNNEI. The CDR3 protein is CASRRDSYEQYF. As DNA, the CDR3 is TGTGCCAGTCGGCGGGACAGTTACGAGCAGTACTTC.

V and J are TRBV19 and TRBJ1-2; D call uncertain. The CDR3 length is 14 residues. Trimming removed 0 bases from V and 4 bases from J, with 9 bases in between. Germline loops: CDR1 LNHDA, CDR2 SQIVND (reference sequence). DNA for the CDR3: TGTGCCAGTAGTATAGAGGGTTTCGGCTATGGCTACACCTTC. It translates to CASSIEGFGYGYTF. Complete variable domain (other parts from reference TRBV19 and TRBJ1-2): DGGITQSPKYLFRKEGQNVTLSCEQNLNHDAMYWYRQDPGQGLRLIYYSQIVNDFQKGDIAEGYSVSREKKESFPLTVTSAQKNPTAFYLCASSIEGFGYGYTFGSGTRLTVV.

This clonotype was seen a few times. This chain uses TRBV27 with TRBJ1-1; 7 bases agree with TRBD1. The CDR3 is 14 residues long. CDR1 and CDR2 from the germline V gene are MNHEY and SMNVEV (reference sequence). The junction had 5 bases not matched to a gene; V was cut back by 6 bases and J by 1 base. The CDR3 protein is CASSRGQRNTEAFF. The CDR3 bases are TGTGCCAGCAGCCGGGGACAGCGGAACACTGAAGCTTTCTTT.

The J gene is TRBJ2-3, the V gene TRBV24-1; weak D call: TRBD2 (5 bases). Germline lookup yields CDR1 KGHDR and CDR2 SFDVKD. The CDR3 spans 15 residues. The V and J ends lost 4 bases and 1 base respectively, with 11 bases between them. The CDR3, as DNA: TGTGCCACCAGTGACAGCGGTGAGCGCACAGATACGCAGTATTTT. The encoded protein is CATSDSGERTDTQYF.

V and J are TRBV5-1 and TRBJ2-7; D not resolved. V lost 5 bases to trimming and J lost 0 bases, with 9 bases between them. Germline V gene lookup returns CDR1 SGHRS and CDR2 YFSETQ. The CDR3 spans 13 residues. The CDR3 sequence is CASRLGNSYEQYF. CDR3 DNA: TGCGCCAGCAGGCTGGGGAACTCCTACGAGCAGTACTTC.

There are a few counts of this clonotype. The chain couples TRBV6-1 to TRBJ1-5; D is ambiguous. This CDR3 is 14 amino acids long. Trimming shortened V by 5 bases and J by 0 bases, and 8 bases separated the two germline ends. CDR1 and CDR2 from the germline V gene are MNHNS and SASEGT. The CDR3 DNA reads as TGTGCCAGCAGTCAATTTAATAGCAATCAGCCCCAGCATTTT. This sequence encodes CASSQFNSNQPQHF.

This chain links TRBV27 with TRBJ2-5; tentative D call: TRBD2 (6 bases). This CDR3 contains 18 residues. V was shortened by 4 bases and J by 5 bases, with 26 bases between the two germline ends. CDR1 is MNHEY and CDR2 is SMNVEV in the germline V gene (reference sequence). Here the CDR3 DNA reads TGTGCCAGCAGTTCCCTGAAAACCGGGTCAAAGGGGAGGGAGACCCAGTACTTC. Its translation: CASSSLKTGSKGRETQYF.

CDR3: CASSHKRTGVGANVLTF. CDR3 coding DNA: TGTGCCAGTAGCCACAAGAGGACAGGGGTTGGGGCCAACGTCCTGACTTTC. The rearrangement joins TRBV19 to TRBJ2-6; TRBD1 matches at 9 bases. This CDR3 is built from 17 residues. V dropped 6 bases and J dropped 3; count of bases not matched to a gene: 9. The germline CDR1 and CDR2 sequences are LNHDA and SQIVND (reference sequence).